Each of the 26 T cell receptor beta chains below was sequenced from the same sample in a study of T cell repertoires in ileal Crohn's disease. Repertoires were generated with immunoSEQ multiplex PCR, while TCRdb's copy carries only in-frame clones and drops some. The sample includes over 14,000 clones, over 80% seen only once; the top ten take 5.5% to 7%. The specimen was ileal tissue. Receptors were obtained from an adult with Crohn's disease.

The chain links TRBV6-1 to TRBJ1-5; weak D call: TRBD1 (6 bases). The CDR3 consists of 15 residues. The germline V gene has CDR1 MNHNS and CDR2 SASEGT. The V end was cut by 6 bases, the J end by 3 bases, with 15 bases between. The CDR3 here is CASRLQGSNNQPQHF. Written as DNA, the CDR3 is TGTGCCAGCAGGCTACAGGGAAGCAACAATCAGCCCCAGCATTTT.

CDR3 DNA: TGTGCCAGCAGTGCGGGGACAGTCAACTATGGCTACACCTTC. It is translated as CASSAGTVNYGYTF. V and J are TRBV6-1 and TRBJ1-2, with 7 bases aligning to TRBD1. Germline V CDR1 and CDR2: MNHNS, SASEGT. V lost 4 bases to trimming and J lost 2 bases; unmatched junction nucleotides: 4. The CDR3 has 14 amino acids.

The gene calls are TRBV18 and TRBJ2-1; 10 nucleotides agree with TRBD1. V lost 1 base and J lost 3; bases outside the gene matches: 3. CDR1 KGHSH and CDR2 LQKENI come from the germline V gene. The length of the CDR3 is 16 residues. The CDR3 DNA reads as TGTGCCAGCTCACCACTCGGGACAGGGGTCTACAATGAGCAGTTCTTC. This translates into CASSPLGTGVYNEQFF.

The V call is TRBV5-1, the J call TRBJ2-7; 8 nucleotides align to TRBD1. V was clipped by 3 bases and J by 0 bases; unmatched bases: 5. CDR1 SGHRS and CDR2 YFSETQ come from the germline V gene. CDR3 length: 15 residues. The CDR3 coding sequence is TGCGCCAGCAGCTCCCGGACAGGGAACTCCTACGAGCAGTACTTC. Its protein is CASSSRTGNSYEQYF. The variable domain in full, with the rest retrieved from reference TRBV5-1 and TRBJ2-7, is KAGVTQTPRYLIKTRGQQVTLSCSPISGHRSVSWYQQTPGQGLQFLFEYFSETQRNKGNFPGRFSGRQFSNSRSEMNVSTLELGDSALYLCASSSRTGNSYEQYFGPGTRLTVT.

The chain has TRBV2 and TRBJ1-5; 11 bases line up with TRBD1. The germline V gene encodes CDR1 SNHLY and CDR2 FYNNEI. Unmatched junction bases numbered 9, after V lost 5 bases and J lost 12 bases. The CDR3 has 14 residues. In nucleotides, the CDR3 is TGTGCCAGCAGTCGGACAGGGGGCGCCTGGGGCCAGCATTTT. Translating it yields CASSRTGGAWGQHF.

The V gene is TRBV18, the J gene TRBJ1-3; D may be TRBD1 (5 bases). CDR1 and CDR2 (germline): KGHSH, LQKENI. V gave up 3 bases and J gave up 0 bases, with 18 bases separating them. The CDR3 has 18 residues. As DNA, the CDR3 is TGTGCCAGCTCACCCGCGGGACGGAACCTCCTCTCTGGAAACACCATATATTTT. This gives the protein CASSPAGRNLLSGNTIYF.

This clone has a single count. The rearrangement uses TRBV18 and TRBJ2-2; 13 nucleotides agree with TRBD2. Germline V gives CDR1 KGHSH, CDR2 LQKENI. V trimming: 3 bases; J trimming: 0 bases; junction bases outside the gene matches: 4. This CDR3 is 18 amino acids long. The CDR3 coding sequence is TGTGCCAGCTCACCCGTAGGACTAGCGGGAGCGAACACCGGGGAGCTGTTTTTT. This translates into CASSPVGLAGANTGELFF.

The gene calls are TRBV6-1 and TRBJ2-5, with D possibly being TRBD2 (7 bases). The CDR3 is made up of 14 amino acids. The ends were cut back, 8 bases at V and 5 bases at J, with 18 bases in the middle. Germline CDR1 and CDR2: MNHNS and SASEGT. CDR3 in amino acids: CASAGGGAEETQYF. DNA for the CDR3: TGTGCCAGCGCTGGGGGGGGCGCCGAGGAGACCCAGTACTTC.

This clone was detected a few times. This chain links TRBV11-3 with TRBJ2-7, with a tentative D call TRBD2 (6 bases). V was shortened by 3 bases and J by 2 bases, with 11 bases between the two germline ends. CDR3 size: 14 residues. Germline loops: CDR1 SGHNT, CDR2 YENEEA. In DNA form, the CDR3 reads TGTGCCAGCAGCTTGGGTGGAGGGCCCTACGAGCAGTACTTC. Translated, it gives CASSLGGGPYEQYF.

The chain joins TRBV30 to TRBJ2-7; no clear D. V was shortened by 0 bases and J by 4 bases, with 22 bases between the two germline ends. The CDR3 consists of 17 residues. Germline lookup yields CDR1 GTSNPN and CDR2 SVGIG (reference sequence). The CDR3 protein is CAWSVPPGGSYTYEQYF. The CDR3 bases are TGTGCCTGGAGTGTACCTCCCGGCGGATCTTATACTTACGAGCAGTACTTC. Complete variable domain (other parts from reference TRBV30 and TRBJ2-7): SQTIHQWPATLVQPVGSPLSLECTVEGTSNPNLYWYRQAAGRGLQLLFYSVGIGQISSEVPQNLSASRPQDRQFILSSKKLLLSDSGFYLCAWSVPPGGSYTYEQYFGPGTRLTVT.

The CDR3 protein is CATSPPRAETQYF. CDR3 bases: TGTGCCACCAGCCCCCCCAGGGCGGAGACCCAGTACTTC. The V call is TRBV15, the J call TRBJ2-5; TRBD1 is a possible D gene (5 bases). Trimming stripped 5 bases from V and 5 bases from J, with 12 bases between. Per the germline V gene, CDR1 is LNHNV and CDR2 is YYDKDF (reference sequence). CDR3 length: 13 residues.

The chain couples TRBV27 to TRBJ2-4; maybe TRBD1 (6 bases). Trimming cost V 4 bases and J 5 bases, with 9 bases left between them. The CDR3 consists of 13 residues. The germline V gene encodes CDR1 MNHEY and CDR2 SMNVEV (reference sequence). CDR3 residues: CASSSWTENIQYF. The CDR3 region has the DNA TGTGCCAGCAGTTCCTGGACAGAAAACATTCAGTACTTC.

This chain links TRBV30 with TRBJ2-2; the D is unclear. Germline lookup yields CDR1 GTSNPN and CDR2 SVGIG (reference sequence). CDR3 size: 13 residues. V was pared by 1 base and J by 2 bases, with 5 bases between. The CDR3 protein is CAWSESNTGELFF. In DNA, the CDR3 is TGTGCCTGGAGTGAAAGCAACACCGGGGAGCTGTTTTTT.

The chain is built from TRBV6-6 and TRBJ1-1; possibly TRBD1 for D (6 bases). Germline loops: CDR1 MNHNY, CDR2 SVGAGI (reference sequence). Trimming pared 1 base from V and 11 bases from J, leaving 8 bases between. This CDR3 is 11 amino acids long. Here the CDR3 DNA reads TGTGCCAGCAGTTACTGGGACAAGGCTTTCTTT. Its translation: CASSYWDKAFF.

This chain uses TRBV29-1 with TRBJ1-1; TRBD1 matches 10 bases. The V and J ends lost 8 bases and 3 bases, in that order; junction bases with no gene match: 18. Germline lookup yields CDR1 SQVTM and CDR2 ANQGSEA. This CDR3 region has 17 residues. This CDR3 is CSTVEGTGERSDTEAFF. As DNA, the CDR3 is TGCAGCACGGTGGAGGGGACAGGGGAGAGGTCGGACACTGAAGCTTTCTTT.

In nucleotides, the CDR3 is TGCGCCAGCAGCTTACAGGAGTCAAGTCGGGGCTACACCTTC. Translating gives CASSLQESSRGYTF. The chain has TRBV5-1 and TRBJ1-2; TRBD1 might be the D (5 bases). The germline V gene encodes CDR1 SGHRS and CDR2 YFSETQ. Trimming pared 2 bases from V and 8 bases from J, leaving 16 bases between. This CDR3 region has 14 residues.

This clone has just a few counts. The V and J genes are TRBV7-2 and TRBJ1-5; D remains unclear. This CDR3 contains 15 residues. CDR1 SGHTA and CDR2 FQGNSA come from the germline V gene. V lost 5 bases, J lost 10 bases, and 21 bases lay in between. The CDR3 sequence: CASSLRRSPSLPQHF. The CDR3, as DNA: TGTGCCAGCAGCCTTCGGCGGTCTCCCTCCTTACCCCAGCATTTT.

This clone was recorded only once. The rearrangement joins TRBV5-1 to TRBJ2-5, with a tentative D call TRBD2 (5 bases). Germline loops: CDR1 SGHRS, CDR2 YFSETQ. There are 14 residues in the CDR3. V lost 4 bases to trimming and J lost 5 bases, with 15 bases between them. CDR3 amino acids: CASSLGPGEETQYF. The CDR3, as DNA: TGCGCCAGCAGCCTAGGACCCGGGGAGGAGACCCAGTACTTC.

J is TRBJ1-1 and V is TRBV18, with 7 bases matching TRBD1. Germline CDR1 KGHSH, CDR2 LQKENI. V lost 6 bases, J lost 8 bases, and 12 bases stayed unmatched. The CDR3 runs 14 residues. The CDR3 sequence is CASSVTIPGQEAFF. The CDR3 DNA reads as TGTGCCAGCTCTGTTACTATTCCGGGACAGGAAGCTTTCTTT.

CDR3 nucleotide sequence: TGCGCCAGCAGCTTGGCGGACTATTTCCAAGAGACCCAGTACTTC. Translation: CASSLADYFQETQYF. This chain uses TRBV5-1 with TRBJ2-5, with a possible D match to TRBD2 (6 bases). The CDR3 is made up of 15 amino acids. Germline V gene data show CDR1 as SGHRS and CDR2 as YFSETQ. V lost 0 bases to trimming and J lost 1 base, with 10 bases between them. The whole variable domain, filled in from reference TRBV5-1 and TRBJ2-5, reads KAGVTQTPRYLIKTRGQQVTLSCSPISGHRSVSWYQQTPGQGLQFLFEYFSETQRNKGNFPGRFSGRQFSNSRSEMNVSTLELGDSALYLCASSLADYFQETQYFGPGTRLLVL.

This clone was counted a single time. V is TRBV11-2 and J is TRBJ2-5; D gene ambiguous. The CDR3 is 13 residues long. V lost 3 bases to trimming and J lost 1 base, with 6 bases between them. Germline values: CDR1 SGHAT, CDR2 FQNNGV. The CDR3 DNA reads TGTGCCAGCAGCTTGAGCTTCCAAGAGACCCAGTACTTC. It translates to CASSLSFQETQYF.

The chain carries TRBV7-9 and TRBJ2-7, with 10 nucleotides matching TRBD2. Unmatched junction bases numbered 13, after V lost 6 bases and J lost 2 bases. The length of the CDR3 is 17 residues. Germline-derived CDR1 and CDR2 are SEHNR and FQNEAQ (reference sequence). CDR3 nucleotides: TGTGCCAGCAGTAGCGAGTCTAGCGGGAGATCTGCCTACGAGCAGTACTTC. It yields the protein CASSSESSGRSAYEQYF.

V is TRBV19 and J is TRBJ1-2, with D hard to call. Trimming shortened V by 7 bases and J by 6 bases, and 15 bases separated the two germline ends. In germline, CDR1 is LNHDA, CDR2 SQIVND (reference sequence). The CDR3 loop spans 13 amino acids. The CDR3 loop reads CASTPGQRHGYTF. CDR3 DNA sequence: TGTGCCAGTACCCCCGGGCAGCGGCATGGCTACACCTTC.

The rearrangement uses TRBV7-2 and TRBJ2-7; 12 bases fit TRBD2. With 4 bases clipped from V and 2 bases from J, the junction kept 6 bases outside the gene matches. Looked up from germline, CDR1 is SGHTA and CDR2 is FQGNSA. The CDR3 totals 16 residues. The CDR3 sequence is CASSWRLAGATYEQYF. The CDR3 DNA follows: TGTGCCAGCAGCTGGAGACTAGCGGGGGCAACCTACGAGCAGTACTTC.

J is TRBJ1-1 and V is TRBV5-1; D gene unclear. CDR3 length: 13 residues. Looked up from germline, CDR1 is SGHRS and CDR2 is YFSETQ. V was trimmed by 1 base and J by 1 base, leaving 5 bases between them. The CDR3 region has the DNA TGCGCCAGCAGCTTGCTAGGGAACACTGAAGCTTTCTTT. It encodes CASSLLGNTEAFF. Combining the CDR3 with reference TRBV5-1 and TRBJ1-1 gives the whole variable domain KAGVTQTPRYLIKTRGQQVTLSCSPISGHRSVSWYQQTPGQGLQFLFEYFSETQRNKGNFPGRFSGRQFSNSRSEMNVSTLELGDSALYLCASSLLGNTEAFFGQGTRLTVV.

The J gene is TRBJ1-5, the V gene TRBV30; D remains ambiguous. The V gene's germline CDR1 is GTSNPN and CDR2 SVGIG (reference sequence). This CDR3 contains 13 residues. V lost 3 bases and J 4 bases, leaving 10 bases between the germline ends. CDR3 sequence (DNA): TGTGCCTGGAGGGGCGAAGAAAATCAGCCCCAGCATTTT. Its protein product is CAWRGEENQPQHF.